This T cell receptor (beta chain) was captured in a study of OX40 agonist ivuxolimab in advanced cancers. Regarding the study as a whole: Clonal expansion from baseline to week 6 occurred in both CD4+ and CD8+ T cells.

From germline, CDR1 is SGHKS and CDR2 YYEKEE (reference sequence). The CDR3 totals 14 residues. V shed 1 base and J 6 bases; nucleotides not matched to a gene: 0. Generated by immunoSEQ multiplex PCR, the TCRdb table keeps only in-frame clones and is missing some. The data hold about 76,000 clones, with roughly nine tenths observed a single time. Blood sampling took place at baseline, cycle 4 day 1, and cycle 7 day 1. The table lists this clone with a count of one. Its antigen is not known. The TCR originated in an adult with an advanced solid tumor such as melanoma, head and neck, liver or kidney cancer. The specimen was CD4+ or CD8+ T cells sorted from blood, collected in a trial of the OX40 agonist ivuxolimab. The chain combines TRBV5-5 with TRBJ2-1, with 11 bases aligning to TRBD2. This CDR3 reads CASSLTSGSNEQFF. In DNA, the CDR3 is TGTGCCAGCAGCTTGACTAGCGGGAGCAATGAGCAGTTCTTC.